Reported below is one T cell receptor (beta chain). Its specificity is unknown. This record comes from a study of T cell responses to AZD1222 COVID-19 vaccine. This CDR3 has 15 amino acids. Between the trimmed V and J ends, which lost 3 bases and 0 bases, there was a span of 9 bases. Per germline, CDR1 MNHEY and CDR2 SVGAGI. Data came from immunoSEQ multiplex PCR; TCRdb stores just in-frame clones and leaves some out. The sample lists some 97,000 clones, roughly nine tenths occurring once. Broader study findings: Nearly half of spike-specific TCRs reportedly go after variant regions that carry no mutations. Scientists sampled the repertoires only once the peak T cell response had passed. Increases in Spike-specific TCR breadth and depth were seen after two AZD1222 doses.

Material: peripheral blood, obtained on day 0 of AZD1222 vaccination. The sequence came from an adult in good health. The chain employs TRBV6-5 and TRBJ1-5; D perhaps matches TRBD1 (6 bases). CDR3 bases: TGTGCCAGCAGTTATGACAGGAATAGCAATCAGCCCCAGCATTTT. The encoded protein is CASSYDRNSNQPQHF.